This T cell receptor (beta chain) comes out of a study of blood T cell repertoires in COVID-19. Study-level information: The United States, Italy and Spain supplied acute and convalescent COVID-19 samples. The cDNA or gDNA used as material had been derived from T cells, B-cell-depleted T cells, or PBMCs.

Original processing notes: Estimation of nucleated cell counts was performed using reference gene primer amplification. Some clones are missing from TCRdb's copy, which holds only in-frame ones; the method was immunoSEQ multiplex PCR. V and J calls and clone size are copied from that table; D and trimming were computed from the DNA. In the table there are about 59,000 clones, approximately 84% of which are singletons. The junction had 1 base not matched to a gene; V was cut back by 0 bases and J by 7 bases. The germline gives CDR1 LGHDT, CDR2 YNNKEL (reference sequence). The CDR3 sequence is 14 residues long.

The chain combines TRBV3-1 (or the pseudogene TRBV3-2) with TRBJ1-2, with 11 nucleotides matching TRBD1. This receptor was taken from a man older than 75 in a cohort sampled during active COVID-19. Sequenced: peripheral blood. The CDR3 region is CASSQDGQGAGYTF. CDR3 nucleotide sequence: TGTGCCAGCAGCCAAGACGGACAGGGGGCTGGCTACACCTTC.